This TCR beta chain was sequenced in a study of cytomegalovirus exposure and HLA in healthy donors. Whole-study context: About 85 million unique TCRs from HLA-typed donors were held in an early release of data. Study findings and constraints: Reports state that TCR beta sequences accurately predicted most subjects' HLA-A and HLA-B alleles. Follow-up analysis seemed to connect common viral pathogens with several of the most significant clusters identified.

A word on this clone: Its cognate antigen is unknown.

The germline V gene has CDR1 SEHNR and CDR2 FQNEAQ (reference sequence). V was shortened by 1 base and J by 6 bases, with 22 bases between the two germline ends. The CDR3 consists of 19 residues. A multiplex PCR was run with 60 Vbeta primers and 13 Jbeta primers. Original data processing: Later, an analysis found 80 million or so unique TCR beta chains, and about 9.9 million of these were shared. Repertoires were generated with immunoSEQ multiplex PCR, while TCRdb's copy carries only in-frame clones and drops some. That table furnishes V, J and clone size, whereas the DNA furnished D and trimming. The repertoire includes roughly 130,000 clones, under 80% of them detected once, and around 4% sits in the top ten.

V usage is TRBV7-9 and J usage is TRBJ1-6; no firm D call. Source material: PBMCs. This sequence originates from a young man in good health and CMV-seropositive. The CDR3, as DNA: TGTGCCAGCAGCTTAGATTGGGGTGGAGGGAGACCGGGTAATTCACCCCTCCACTTT. Residues: CASSLDWGGGRPGNSPLHF.